This T cell receptor (beta chain) was captured by sequencing in a study of blood T cell repertoires in COVID-19. As for the study in general: Acute and convalescent COVID-19 specimens originated in the United States, Italy and Spain.

Libraries were prepared by immunoSEQ multiplex PCR; TCRdb keeps only in-frame clonotypes and omits some of them. The sample consists of 250,000 to 400,000 clones, 80% to 90% of them appearing once. Adults between about 18 and 95 years of age took part from 20 to 25 US areas. Cohorts were based on clinical histories the participants reported. What the recovered Cohort 3 donors had was two negative PCRs, clearance, or symptom resolution. Germline V gene data show CDR1 as SGHRS and CDR2 as YFSETQ. There are 14 residues in the CDR3. V lost 3 bases and J lost 4, with 13 bases in between. What was sequenced was PBMCs or T cells enriched from blood (not recorded which). The V gene is TRBV5-1, the J gene TRBJ1-2; D might be TRBD1 (6 bases). The clonotype was recovered from a woman aged 30 to 39 who had recovered from COVID-19. The CDR3 sequence is CASSSRDKTYGYTF. CDR3 bases: TGCGCCAGCAGCTCCAGGGACAAGACCTATGGCTACACCTTC.